This TCR beta chain was identified in a study of blood T cell repertoires in COVID-19. Across the study: Samples taken during acute and convalescent COVID-19 were collected in the United States, Italy and Spain. The cDNA or gDNA used as material had been derived from T cells, B-cell-depleted T cells, or PBMCs.

V lost 4 bases, J lost 0 bases, and 9 bases lay in between. Germline lookup yields CDR1 SQVTM and CDR2 ANQGSEA. The CDR3 spans 14 residues. Study processing details: By means of reference gene primer amplification, nucleated cell counts were estimated. Measured with immunoSEQ multiplex PCR; TCRdb has only the in-frame clones, and not every one. V and J calls and clone size are as listed in that table; D and trimming were resolved from the DNA. The table has tens of thousands of clones, 80% to 90% seen once. The sequenced sample consisted of peripheral blood. The J gene is TRBJ2-2, the V gene TRBV29-1; D is unresolved. The clonotype originates from a man aged 35 to 55 with acute or convalescent COVID-19. As DNA, the CDR3 is TGCAGCGTTGTTCCCTCAGCGAACACCGGGGAGCTGTTTTTT. This codes for CSVVPSANTGELFF.